The 6 T cell receptor beta chains below come from one sample, sequenced in a study of blood T cell repertoires in COVID-19. Generated by immunoSEQ multiplex PCR, the TCRdb table keeps only in-frame clones and is missing some. The sample carries about 280,000 clones, 70% to 90% recorded once. Sequenced sample: peripheral blood. The receptors derive from a man aged 18 to 30 with active or convalescent COVID-19.

The chain joins TRBV10-1 to TRBJ2-5; D perhaps matches TRBD2 (6 bases). The CDR3 loop spans 14 amino acids. CDR1 and CDR2 from the germline V gene are WNHNN and SYGVQD (reference sequence). V was trimmed by 8 bases and J by 1 base, leaving 14 bases between them. The CDR3 here is CASGNGTFQETQYF. The DNA of the CDR3 is TGCGCCAGCGGAAACGGGACTTTCCAAGAGACCCAGTACTTC.

The chain employs TRBV18 and TRBJ1-3; TRBD1 aligns across 9 bases. CDR3 length: 17 residues. V dropped 3 bases and J dropped 4; count of bases not matched to a gene: 10. CDR1 is KGHSH, CDR2 LQKENI, per germline. The DNA of the CDR3 is TGTGCCAGCTCACCCTATTGGGGACAGGGTGTCGGAAACACCATATATTTT. Translation gives CASSPYWGQGVGNTIYF. The variable domain in full, with the rest retrieved from reference TRBV18 and TRBJ1-3, is NAGVMQNPRHLVRRRGQEARLRCSPMKGHSHVYWYRQLPEEGLKFMVYLQKENIIDESGMPKERFSAEFPKEGPSILRIQQVVRGDSAAYFCASSPYWGQGVGNTIYFGEGSWLTVV.

The chain has TRBV6-1 and TRBJ2-7; TRBD2 aligns across 7 bases. The CDR3 is made up of 15 amino acids. In germline, CDR1 is MNHNS, CDR2 SASEGT. The ends lost 3 bases at V and 3 bases at J; junction bases unmatched: 8. The CDR3 DNA follows: TGTGCCAGCAGTGAGGCTAGCGGTTTTCTCTACGAGCAGTACTTC. Protein: CASSEASGFLYEQYF.

V gene TRBV25-1 combines with J gene TRBJ2-7; D gene ambiguous. V was clipped by 5 bases and J by 3 bases, with 8 bases between them. CDR3 length equals 12 residues. Germline CDR1 reads MGHDK; CDR2 reads SYGVNS. Written as DNA, the CDR3 is TGTGCCAGCAGTCGCGACAACTACGAGCAGTACTTC. It encodes CASSRDNYEQYF.

This chain joins TRBV9 and TRBJ2-5; 11 positions match TRBD2. The ends lost 3 bases at V and 5 bases at J; junction bases unmatched: 3. The CDR3 runs 14 residues. Germline values: CDR1 SGDLS, CDR2 YYNGEE. This CDR3 is CASSDRLAGETQYF. The CDR3 DNA is TGTGCCAGCAGCGATAGACTAGCGGGGGAGACCCAGTACTTC.

The genes are TRBV4-3 and TRBJ1-2; 12 bases map to TRBD1. V trimming: 4 bases; J trimming: 4 bases; junction bases outside the gene matches: 10. This CDR3 contains 17 residues. Germline CDR1 LGHNA, CDR2 YSLEER. CDR3 sequence (DNA): TGCGCCAGCAGCCCTTCCGGGACAGGGGGCTATGGCTATGGCTACACCTTC. It is translated as CASSPSGTGGYGYGYTF.